A selection of T cell receptor beta chains follows, all from one sample in a study of blood T cells in healthy people across ages. TCRdb reanalysed the 5' RACE reads using MiXCR and keeps one entry per CDR3 protein. The sample contains about 640,000 distinct CDR3 sequences, 58% of which appear only once. Specimen: blood. The receptors were gathered from a man aged 60-69 years in good health. CDR3s include the opening cysteine and the closing phenylalanine or tryptophan. Fields, in order: CDR3 length, V gene, J gene, CDR3 protein.

>18|TRBV5-1|TRBJ2-5
CASSLNSLAGGNQETQYF
>19|TRBV21-1|TRBJ1-5
CASSKNWGRGDYSNQPQHF
>15|TRBV20-1|TRBJ1-2
CSARGGTVGGYGYTF
>12|TRBV7-9|TRBJ2-5
CASSLVGETQYF
>14|TRBV5-1|TRBJ2-3
CASRNGEITDTQYF
>17|TRBV5-1|TRBJ2-3
CASSLGTTSGSTDTQYF
>12|TRBV29-1|TRBJ2-5
CSGGRGWETQYF
>14|TRBV9|TRBJ2-1
CASSLRQGWNEQFF
>15|TRBV9|TRBJ2-5
CASSVGVRVGETQYF
>13|TRBV7-2|TRBJ2-4
CASRGGGSNNQYF
>14|TRBV2|TRBJ2-7
CASSPEAAGGEQYF
>15|TRBV3-1|TRBJ1-2
CASSQEFQGGYGYTF
>11|TRBV12-3/TRBV12-4|TRBJ2-7
CASSMGNEQYF
>13|TRBV10-3|TRBJ1-2
CAITEQGSDGYTF
>16|TRBV28|TRBJ1-5
CASSPNVGAGNQPQHF
>15|TRBV28|TRBJ2-7
CASSSRQGVGYEQYF
>14|TRBV7-2|TRBJ2-3
CASSLERGVDTQYF
>15|TRBV4-1|TRBJ2-5
CASSQLQGGRETQYF
>13|TRBV2|TRBJ1-2
CASSVRGLYGYTF
>18|TRBV12-3/TRBV12-4|TRBJ2-6
CASIPLGGGSSGANVLTF
>13|TRBV20-1|NA
CSATSGPPNEQYF
>14|TRBV29-1|TRBJ2-1
CSVPRPDSYNEQFF
>15|TRBV10-1|TRBJ2-7
CASSDGRQGSHEQYF
>13|TRBV29-1|TRBJ1-4
CSAGGILGEKLFF
>15|TRBV9|TRBJ2-1
CASSATSGGGNEQFF
>16|TRBV3-1|TRBJ2-6
CASRPGFLSGANVLTF
>14|TRBV20-1|TRBJ1-5
CSAARTGFNQPQHF
>12|TRBV29-1|TRBJ2-7
CSAQGSAYEQYF
>14|TRBV7-9|TRBJ2-5
CASSRQGELKTQYF
>15|TRBV3-1|TRBJ1-6
CASNPSGQPNSPLHF
>15|TRBV3-1|TRBJ2-5
CASSQVGGTQETQYF
>15|TRBV18|TRBJ1-1
CASSPETGVNTEAFF
>12|TRBV29-1|TRBJ1-2
CSSDRGEGGYTF
>14|TRBV5-1|TRBJ1-1
CASSLTGGNTEAFF
>12|TRBV29-1|TRBJ2-1
CSRTSGYNEQFF